This T cell receptor (beta chain) was recorded in a study of OX40 agonist ivuxolimab in advanced cancers. As to this clone: Its target is not known.

The study's findings and limits: Averaging showed that CD8+ T cells had more expanded clones than CD4+ did. Part of the nonresponder group also had normalized T-cell clonal expansion that was low. Among the lowest peripheral clonal expansion occurred in 0.1-3.0 mg/kg partial responders.

Method: immunoSEQ multiplex PCR; TCRdb's copy keeps in-frame clones and lacks some. The profile shows tens of thousands of clones, about 91% of them singletons. The V gene lost 6 bases and the J gene lost 0 bases, with 11 bases spanning the gap. The CDR3 has 15 residues. The germline gives CDR1 SEHNR, CDR2 FQNEAQ (reference sequence). The sequence was obtained from an adult with an advanced solid tumor such as melanoma, head and neck, liver or kidney cancer. The material sequenced was CD4+ or CD8+ T cells sorted from blood, taken in a trial of the OX40 agonist ivuxolimab. The chain couples TRBV7-9 to TRBJ2-2, with D possibly matching TRBD1 (5 bases). CDR3 coding DNA: TGTGCCAGCAGTGGACACCAGGCGAACACCGGGGAGCTGTTTTTT. It encodes CASSGHQANTGELFF.